The 32 T cell receptor beta chains below all came from one sample that was sequenced in a study of T-cell memory formation after mild COVID-19. TCRdb analysed the 5' RACE reads with MiXCR anew, one entry per CDR3 protein. The table includes about 560,000 distinct CDR3 sequences, roughly 17% detected once. Sequenced input: PBMCs or a T cell subset sorted from them (not recorded which). The receptors here all came from an adult woman who had mild COVID-19 (a few samples of this study predate the infection). Cell type and time point are not known.

This clonotype was observed a handful of times. V is TRBV5-1 and J is TRBJ2-5; D unclear. There are 15 residues in the CDR3. Between the trimmed V and J ends, which lost 0 bases and 2 bases, there was a span of 11 bases. CDR1 and CDR2 (germline): SGHRS, YFSETQ. DNA for the CDR3: TGCGCCAGCAGCTTGGTAGACGGAACGCAAGAGACCCAGTACTTC. Its translation is CASSLVDGTQETQYF. The whole variable domain, filled in from reference TRBV5-1 and TRBJ2-5, reads KAGVTQTPRYLIKTRGQQVTLSCSPISGHRSVSWYQQTPGQGLQFLFEYFSETQRNKGNFPGRFSGRQFSNSRSEMNVSTLELGDSALYLCASSLVDGTQETQYFGPGTRLLVL.

The chain has TRBV7-9 and TRBJ1-6; D not certain. This CDR3 has 13 residues. CDR1 and CDR2 (germline): SEHNR, FQNEAQ (reference sequence). Deletions cut 5 bases from V and 9 bases from J, with 11 bases between. The CDR3 region is CASSLGRPSPLHF. The CDR3 DNA reads as TGTGCCAGCAGCCTCGGAAGACCTTCACCCCTCCACTTT. The entire variable domain, with the rest obtained from reference TRBV7-9 and TRBJ1-6, is as follows: DTGVSQNPRHKITKRGQNVTFRCDPISEHNRLYWYRQTLGQGPEFLTYFQNEAQLEKSRLLSDRFSAERPKGSFSTLEIQRTEQGDSAMYLCASSLGRPSPLHFGNGTRLTVT.

This clonotype has more than one count but fewer than ten. The rearrangement uses TRBV12-3 or TRBV12-4 and TRBJ2-2; 14 bases map to TRBD2. Trimming cost V 6 bases and J 7 bases; bases outside gene matches: 7. The CDR3 runs to 16 residues. The CDR3: CASRGLAGVVGGELFF. The CDR3 DNA reads TGTGCCAGCAGGGGACTAGCGGGAGTTGTAGGCGGGGAGCTGTTTTTT.

This chain joins TRBV7-9 and TRBJ1-2; 11 nucleotides agree with TRBD1. Germline V gives CDR1 SEHNR, CDR2 FQNEAQ (reference sequence). This CDR3 region has 17 residues. Trimming at V came to 7 bases and at J to 5 bases, leaving 15 bases not matched to a gene. CDR3 sequence: CASTEGTGTGGYYGYTF. DNA for the CDR3: TGTGCCAGCACGGAGGGGACCGGGACAGGGGGTTATTATGGCTACACCTTC. The variable domain in full, completed from reference TRBV7-9 and TRBJ1-2, reads DTGVSQNPRHKITKRGQNVTFRCDPISEHNRLYWYRQTLGQGPEFLTYFQNEAQLEKSRLLSDRFSAERPKGSFSTLEIQRTEQGDSAMYLCASTEGTGTGGYYGYTFGSGTRLTVV.

The sample holds a few counts of this clonotype. The chain links TRBV11-2 to TRBJ2-1, with TRBD2 matching over 9 bases. V shed 6 bases and J 6 bases; nucleotides not matched to a gene: 9. CDR1 and CDR2 from the germline V gene are SGHAT and FQNNGV. This CDR3 comprises 15 residues. The CDR3 DNA sequence: TGTGCCAGCAGGACCGGGACTAGCAGAATCAATGAGCAGTTCTTC. Translating gives CASRTGTSRINEQFF.

This clonotype was seen a handful of times. The rearrangement uses TRBV5-1 and TRBJ2-7; maybe TRBD1 (5 bases). The CDR3 is made up of 12 amino acids. CDR1 is SGHRS, CDR2 YFSETQ, per germline. Trimming left V 4 bases short and J 4 bases short, with 9 bases between. CDR3 protein: CASSPRQYEQYF. The CDR3, as DNA: TGCGCCAGCAGCCCCCGACAGTACGAGCAGTACTTC.

V is TRBV7-6 and J is TRBJ2-7; D call uncertain. Trimming left V 3 bases short and J 7 bases short, with 7 bases between. CDR1 SGHVS and CDR2 FNYEAQ come from the germline V gene. This CDR3 has 11 amino acids. The CDR3 protein is CASSFNEEQYF. CDR3 sequence (DNA): TGTGCCAGCAGCTTCAACGAGGAGCAGTACTTC. Full variable domain (remainder filled in from reference TRBV7-6 and TRBJ2-7): GAGVSQSPRYKVTKRGQDVALRCDPISGHVSLYWYRQALGQGPEFLTYFNYEAQQDKSGLPNDRFSAERPEGSISTLTIQRTEQRDSAMYRCASSFNEEQYFGPGTRLTVT.

The gene calls are TRBV10-3 and TRBJ2-7; 8 nucleotides match TRBD1. CDR1 and CDR2 from the germline V gene are ENHRY and SYGVKD. The CDR3 sequence is 13 residues long. After removal of 6 bases from V and 3 bases from J, the junction contained 4 bases not matched to a gene. The CDR3 loop reads CAISGTGLYEQYF. CDR3 sequence (DNA): TGTGCCATCAGCGGGACAGGCCTCTACGAGCAGTACTTC.

CDR3 nucleotide sequence: TGTGCCGCCCAGTTCGGGGGTAACACTGAAGCTTTCTTT. Translated, it gives CAAQFGGNTEAFF. The rearrangement joins TRBV6-5 to TRBJ1-1; tentatively, D is TRBD1 (5 bases). There are 13 residues in the CDR3. Germline CDR1 is MNHEY and CDR2 is SVGAGI. Trimming removed 11 bases at V and 2 bases at J, with 15 bases between.

CDR3 sequence: CASSLWASTDTQYF. The CDR3 bases are TGTGCCAGCAGCTTATGGGCTAGCACAGATACGCAGTATTTT. The chain has TRBV7-8 and TRBJ2-3; no reliable D call. Germline-derived CDR1 and CDR2 are SGHVS and FQNEAQ. The CDR3 loop spans 14 amino acids. V lost 2 bases and J 0 bases, leaving 6 bases between the germline ends.

This chain uses TRBV7-2 with TRBJ1-1, with D uncertain. The CDR3 loop spans 12 amino acids. The V end was cut by 3 bases, the J end by 10 bases, with 12 bases between. Looked up from germline, CDR1 is SGHTA and CDR2 is FQGNSA. CDR3 protein: CASSFEARGAFF. For the CDR3, the DNA is TGTGCCAGCAGCTTCGAGGCTCGAGGAGCTTTCTTT. Using reference TRBV7-2 and TRBJ1-1 for the parts outside the CDR3, the full variable domain is GAGVSQSPSNKVTEKGKDVELRCDPISGHTALYWYRQSLGQGLEFLIYFQGNSAPDKSGLPSDRFSAERTGGSVSTLTIQRTQQEDSAVYLCASSFEARGAFFGQGTRLTVV.

The gene calls are TRBV12-3 or TRBV12-4 and TRBJ2-2; unclear D gene. The CDR3 is 13 residues long. The V end lost 6 bases, the J end lost 3 bases, and 8 bases lay between the germline ends. This CDR3 is CASRPSDTGELFF. CDR3 in DNA: TGTGCCAGCAGACCATCGGACACCGGGGAGCTGTTTTTT.

This clonotype has more than one count but fewer than ten. The gene calls are TRBV1 and TRBJ2-1; the table's D gene call, TRBD2, was not cross checked with the DNA. TRBV1 is flagged as a pseudogene. This CDR3 is 15 amino acids long. This CDR3 reads CTSSPLGAGGNEQFF. CDR3 DNA: TGCACCAGCAGCCCCCTGGGAGCGGGGGGTAATGAGCAGTTCTTC.

V and J are TRBV5-1 and TRBJ2-7, with D uncertain. The V gene's germline CDR1 is SGHRS and CDR2 YFSETQ. There are 13 residues in the CDR3. V was pared by 4 bases and J by 4 bases, with 12 bases between. The CDR3 loop is CASSVGSLYEQYF. The CDR3 DNA is TGCGCCAGCAGCGTGGGCTCATTATACGAGCAGTACTTC.

This chain uses TRBV21-1 with TRBJ2-1; TRBD2 reflects the table's D call only, with no check against the DNA. TRBV21-1 is deemed a pseudogene. The CDR3 is made up of 18 amino acids. CDR3 in amino acids: CASSTSAERGALYNEQFF. The CDR3 DNA sequence: TGTGCCAGCAGCACTTCCGCCGAGCGGGGTGCCCTCTACAATGAGCAGTTCTTC.

The CDR3 reads CASSPGQAPTNSPLHF. The CDR3 bases are TGTGCCAGCTCTCCCGGACAGGCCCCGACTAATTCACCCCTCCACTTT. The chain joins TRBV18 to TRBJ1-6; 7 bases are a match to TRBD1. Germline values: CDR1 KGHSH, CDR2 LQKENI. Losses at the gene ends were 6 bases for V and 6 bases for J; bases not matched to a gene: 11. The CDR3 length is 16 residues.

This clonotype was counted a few times. The chain couples TRBV11-2 to TRBJ2-1; D unresolved. Germline V gene sequence: CDR1 SGHAT, CDR2 FQNNGV. CDR3 length: 14 amino acids. V was shortened by 3 bases and J by 8 bases, with 14 bases between the two germline ends. In DNA form, the CDR3 reads TGTGCCAGCAGCTTTAACCAGGCGGACGATGAGCAGTTCTTC. It translates to CASSFNQADDEQFF.

The chain employs TRBV24-1 and TRBJ2-5; the match to TRBD2 covers 8 bases. Germline V gene sequence: CDR1 KGHDR, CDR2 SFDVKD. J gave up 4 bases and V 9 bases, and 3 bases lay outside the gene matches. There are 12 residues in the CDR3. The CDR3 loop reads CATAGGSETQYF. CDR3 sequence (DNA): TGTGCCACCGCGGGGGGATCAGAGACCCAGTACTTC.

This clonotype was seen at least ten times. The rearrangement joins TRBV27 to TRBJ2-2, with D tentatively TRBD2 (6 bases). Germline-derived CDR1 and CDR2 are MNHEY and SMNVEV (reference sequence). CDR3 length: 15 amino acids. The germline V and J ends were trimmed by 4 bases and 1 base, with 10 bases remaining between them. The CDR3 reads CASSSPGVNTGELFF. DNA of the CDR3: TGTGCCAGCAGTTCGCCGGGGGTGAACACCGGGGAGCTGTTTTTT.

This clonotype is deemed medium-sized. The rearrangement uses TRBV12-3 or TRBV12-4 and TRBJ2-5, with no clear D. The CDR3 extends over 11 amino acids. V was clipped by 1 base and J by 5 bases, with 2 bases between them. The CDR3 region is CASSLGETQYF. In nucleotides, the CDR3 is TGTGCCAGCAGTTTAGGCGAGACCCAGTACTTC.

This clonotype was found a few times. CDR3 nucleotide sequence: TGTGCCATCAGCCCGAACTCCGCGGGGGCCTCCGGGGAGCTGTTTTTT. Its protein is CAISPNSAGASGELFF. The rearrangement uses TRBV10-3 and TRBJ2-2, with D possibly being TRBD2 (7 bases). V was cut by 6 bases and J by 6 bases, with 20 bases left in between. The CDR3 runs 16 residues. Germline loops: CDR1 ENHRY, CDR2 SYGVKD.

This chain links TRBV6-5 with TRBJ1-2, with D maybe TRBD1 (5 bases). There are 14 residues in the CDR3. Germline V gene data show CDR1 as MNHEY and CDR2 as SVGAGI. Trimming shortened V by 0 bases and J by 4 bases, and 9 bases separated the two germline ends. CDR3 nucleotide sequence: TGTGCCAGCAGTTACTCGACGGGGGGCTATGGCTACACCTTC. Amino acid sequence: CASSYSTGGYGYTF.

This clonotype has a handful of counts. CDR3 DNA: TGTGCCAGCAGCCAAGATCTGGGACTAGACTACGAGCAGTACTTC. As protein: CASSQDLGLDYEQYF. The chain has TRBV3-1 and TRBJ2-7, with TRBD2 identical over 8 bases. V gave up 0 bases and J gave up 3 bases; unmatched junction bases: 4. Germline loops: CDR1 LGHDT, CDR2 YNNKEL (reference sequence). This CDR3 spans 15 amino acids.

CDR3 nucleotide sequence: TGTGCCAGCAGTTCCGCCGGGACAGGGTCCTACGAGCAGTACTTC. Translating it yields CASSSAGTGSYEQYF. The rearrangement joins TRBV6-5 to TRBJ2-7; TRBD1 aligns across 9 bases. Trimming removed 4 bases from V and 1 base from J; junction bases left unmatched: 5. The germline gives CDR1 MNHEY, CDR2 SVGAGI. The CDR3 runs 15 residues.

The CDR3 region is CASSPIGEPDTQYF. The CDR3, as DNA: TGTGCCAGCAGCCCTATAGGGGAGCCAGATACGCAGTATTTT. The chain couples TRBV7-3 to TRBJ2-3, with D perhaps matching TRBD1 or TRBD2 (5 bases each). CDR3 length: 14 residues. Germline loops: CDR1 SGHTA, CDR2 FQGTGA. V lost 5 bases and J lost 4, with 13 bases in between.

The V call is TRBV7-2, the J call TRBJ1-2, with D hard to call. This CDR3 is built from 15 residues. V was trimmed by 4 bases and J by 4 bases, leaving 16 bases between them. The germline V gene has CDR1 SGHTA and CDR2 FQGNSA. CDR3 sequence reads: CASSSPGLGIYGYTF. The CDR3 nucleotides read TGTGCCAGCAGCTCCCCTGGACTCGGGATCTATGGCTACACCTTC.

The gene calls are TRBV4-3 and TRBJ2-1; D might be TRBD1 or TRBD2, each matching 7 bases. Germline assignment: CDR1 LGHNA and CDR2 YSLEER. The CDR3 sequence is 15 residues long. The ends were cut back, 7 bases at V and 4 bases at J, with 17 bases in the middle. The CDR3: CASKPGGGTYNEQFF. CDR3 DNA: TGCGCCAGCAAGCCAGGGGGAGGGACATACAATGAGCAGTTCTTC.

The chain recombines TRBV27 with TRBJ2-2; TRBD2 might be the D (5 bases). V gave up 6 bases and J gave up 7 bases, with 15 bases separating them. The V gene's germline CDR1 is MNHEY and CDR2 SMNVEV (reference sequence). The CDR3 has 14 residues. The CDR3 is CASSLTLRVGELFF. For the CDR3, the DNA is TGTGCCAGCAGCCTGACCCTGCGGGTCGGGGAGCTGTTTTTT.

The V and J genes are TRBV12-3 or TRBV12-4 and TRBJ2-2, with 7 nucleotides matching TRBD1. The length of the CDR3 is 17 residues. V was pared by 6 bases and J by 6 bases, with 16 bases of the junction left unmatched. CDR3 nucleotide sequence: TGTGCCAGCAGCCGAGTGACGACAGGGATGACGGCCGGGGAGCTGTTTTTT. Its protein is CASSRVTTGMTAGELFF.

The rearrangement uses TRBV2 and TRBJ2-1, with 10 bases lining up with TRBD1. V shed 6 bases, J shed 0 bases, and the junction held 11 bases outside the gene matches. The CDR3 is 18 amino acids. The germline gives CDR1 SNHLY, CDR2 FYNNEI. For the CDR3, the DNA is TGTGCCAGCAGATCCGGGACAGGGGCTCCTAGCTCCTACAATGAGCAGTTCTTC. Encoded protein: CASRSGTGAPSSYNEQFF.

This rearrangement joins TRBV5-1 to TRBJ2-3; 8 bases are shared with TRBD1. The germline gives CDR1 SGHRS, CDR2 YFSETQ. There are 13 residues in the CDR3. V shed 4 bases and J 6 bases; nucleotides not matched to a gene: 4. The CDR3 nucleotides read TGCGCCAGCAGCCAAGGGACAGGTGATACGCAGTATTTT. This codes for CASSQGTGDTQYF.

The CDR3 region is CSVEGDSTDTQYF. The DNA of the CDR3 is TGCAGCGTTGAAGGGGACAGCACAGATACGCAGTATTTT. The V gene is TRBV29-1, the J gene TRBJ2-3; TRBD1 or TRBD2 may be the D gene (5 bases each). In germline, CDR1 is SQVTM, CDR2 ANQGSEA. The CDR3 is 13 residues long. Trimming removed 1 base from V and 0 bases from J, with 5 bases in between.